This TCR beta chain was recovered during a study of response to subunit inactivated influenza vaccine. Notes on the study in general: There was a suggestion from the authors that each seasonal influenza vaccination recruits few new T cells.

This clonotype was counted only a few times. The antigen remains unidentified. TCRdb called the RT-PCR reads again in MiXCR, with one record for every CDR3 protein. The sample contains 700,000 to 800,000 distinct CDR3 sequences, less than 20% of which appear only once. The CDR3 is 19 residues long. Per the germline V gene, CDR1 is MNHEY and CDR2 is SVGAGI. J lost 1 base, V lost 3 bases, and 12 bases had no gene match. The source material was PBMCs from blood, sampled 5 days after vaccination. The chain links TRBV6-5 to TRBJ2-7, with TRBD2 identical over 13 bases. The TCR was taken from a man aged 50 or older who received an inactivated influenza vaccine. The CDR3 DNA sequence: TGTGCCAGCAGTTATCCGCCTTCCGGGACTAGCGGGAAATCCTACGAGCAGTACTTC. Protein sequence: CASSYPPSGTSGKSYEQYF.